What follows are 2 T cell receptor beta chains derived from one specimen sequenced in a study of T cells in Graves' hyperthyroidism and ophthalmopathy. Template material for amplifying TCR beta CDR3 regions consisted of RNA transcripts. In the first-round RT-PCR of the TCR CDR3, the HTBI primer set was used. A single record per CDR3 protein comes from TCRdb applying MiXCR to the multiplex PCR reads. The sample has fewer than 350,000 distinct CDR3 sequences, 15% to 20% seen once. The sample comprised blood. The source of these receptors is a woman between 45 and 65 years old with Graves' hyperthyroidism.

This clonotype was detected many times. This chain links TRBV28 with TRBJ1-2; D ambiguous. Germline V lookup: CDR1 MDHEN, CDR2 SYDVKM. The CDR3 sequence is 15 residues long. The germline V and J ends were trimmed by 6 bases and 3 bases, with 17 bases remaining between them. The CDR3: CASSLPRTRDYGYTF. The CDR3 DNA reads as TGTGCCAGCAGCCTACCTCGGACGAGAGACTATGGCTACACCTTC.

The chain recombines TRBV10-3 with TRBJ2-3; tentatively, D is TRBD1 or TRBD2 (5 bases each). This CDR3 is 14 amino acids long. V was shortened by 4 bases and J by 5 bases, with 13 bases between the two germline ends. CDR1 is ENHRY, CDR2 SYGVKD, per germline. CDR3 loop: CAISGGAFIDTQYF. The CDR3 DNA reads TGTGCCATCAGTGGAGGGGCCTTCATAGATACGCAGTATTTT.